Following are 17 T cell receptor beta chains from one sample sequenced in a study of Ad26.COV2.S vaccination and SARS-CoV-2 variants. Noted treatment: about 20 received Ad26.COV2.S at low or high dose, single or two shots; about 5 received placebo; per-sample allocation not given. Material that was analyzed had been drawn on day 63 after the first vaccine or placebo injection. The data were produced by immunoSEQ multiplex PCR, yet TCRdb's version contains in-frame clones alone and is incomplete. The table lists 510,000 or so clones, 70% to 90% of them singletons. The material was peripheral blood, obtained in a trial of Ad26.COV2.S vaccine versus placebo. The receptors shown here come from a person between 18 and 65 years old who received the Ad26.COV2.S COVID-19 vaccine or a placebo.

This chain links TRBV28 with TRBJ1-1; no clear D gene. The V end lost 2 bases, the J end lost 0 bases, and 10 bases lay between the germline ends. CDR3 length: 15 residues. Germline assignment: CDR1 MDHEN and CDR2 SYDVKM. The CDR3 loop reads CASSLSHSMNTEAFF. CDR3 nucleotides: TGTGCCAGCAGTTTAAGTCACAGCATGAACACTGAAGCTTTCTTT.

The CDR3 DNA follows: TGTGCCAGCAGCGAGGGACGGTACACAGATACGCAGTATTTT. Translation: CASSEGRYTDTQYF. This chain links TRBV9 with TRBJ2-3; D could derive from TRBD1 or TRBD2 (5 bases each). Per germline, CDR1 SGDLS and CDR2 YYNGEE. The V and J ends lost 3 bases and 2 bases respectively, with 10 bases between them. The CDR3 runs to 14 residues.

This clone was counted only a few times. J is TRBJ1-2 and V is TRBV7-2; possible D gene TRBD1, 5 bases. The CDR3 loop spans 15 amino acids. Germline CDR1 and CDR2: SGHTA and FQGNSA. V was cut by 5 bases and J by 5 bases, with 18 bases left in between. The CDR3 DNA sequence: TGTGCCAGCAGCCCAGGGACGCCGCCGGGTTATGGCTACACCTTC. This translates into CASSPGTPPGYGYTF.

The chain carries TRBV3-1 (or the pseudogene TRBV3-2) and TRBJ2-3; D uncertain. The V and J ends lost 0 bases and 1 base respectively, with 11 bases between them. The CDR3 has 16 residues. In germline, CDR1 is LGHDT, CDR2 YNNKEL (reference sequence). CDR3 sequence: CASSQESSIGTDTQYF. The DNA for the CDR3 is TGTGCCAGCAGCCAAGAATCGAGCATCGGCACAGATACGCAGTATTTT.

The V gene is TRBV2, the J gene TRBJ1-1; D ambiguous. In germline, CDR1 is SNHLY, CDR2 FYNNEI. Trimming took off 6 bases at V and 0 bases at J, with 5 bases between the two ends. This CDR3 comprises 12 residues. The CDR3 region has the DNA TGTGCCAGCAGCGTTATGAACACTGAAGCTTTCTTT. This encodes CASSVMNTEAFF.

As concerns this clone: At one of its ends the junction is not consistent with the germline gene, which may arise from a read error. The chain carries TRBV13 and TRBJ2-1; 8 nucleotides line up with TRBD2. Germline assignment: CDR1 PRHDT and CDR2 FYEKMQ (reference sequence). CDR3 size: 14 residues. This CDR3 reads CASSIGGGPHEQFF. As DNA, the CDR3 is TGTGCCAGCAGCATAGGCGGGGGGCCCCATGAGCAGTTCTTC.

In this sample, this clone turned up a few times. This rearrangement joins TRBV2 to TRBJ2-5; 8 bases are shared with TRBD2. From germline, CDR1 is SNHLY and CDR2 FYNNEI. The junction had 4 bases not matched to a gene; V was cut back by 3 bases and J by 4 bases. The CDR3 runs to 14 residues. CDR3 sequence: CASSERGLGETQYF. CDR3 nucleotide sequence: TGTGCCAGCAGTGAGAGGGGACTAGGAGAGACCCAGTACTTC.

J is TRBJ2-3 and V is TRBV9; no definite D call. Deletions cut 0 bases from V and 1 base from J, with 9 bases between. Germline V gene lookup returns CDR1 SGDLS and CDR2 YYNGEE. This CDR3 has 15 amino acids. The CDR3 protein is CASSVAQRGTDTQYF. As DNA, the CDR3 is TGTGCCAGCAGCGTAGCACAGAGAGGCACAGATACGCAGTATTTT.

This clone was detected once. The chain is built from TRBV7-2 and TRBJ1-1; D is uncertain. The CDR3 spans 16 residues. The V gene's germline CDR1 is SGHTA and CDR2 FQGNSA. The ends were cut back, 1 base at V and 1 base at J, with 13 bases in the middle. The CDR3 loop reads CASSLGSGWGNTEAFF. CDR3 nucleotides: TGTGCCAGCAGCTTAGGGTCCGGGTGGGGGAACACTGAAGCTTTCTTT.

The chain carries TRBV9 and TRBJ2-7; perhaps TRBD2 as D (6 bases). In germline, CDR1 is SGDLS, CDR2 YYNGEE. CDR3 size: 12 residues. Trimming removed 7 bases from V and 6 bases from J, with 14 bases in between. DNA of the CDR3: TGTGCCAGCGGCCGCGGGATGGGCGAGCAGTACTTC. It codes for CASGRGMGEQYF.

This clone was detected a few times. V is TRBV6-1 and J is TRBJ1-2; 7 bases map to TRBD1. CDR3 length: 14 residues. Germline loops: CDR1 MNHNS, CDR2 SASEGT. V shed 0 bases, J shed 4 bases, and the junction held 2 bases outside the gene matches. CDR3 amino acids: CASSEATGPYGYTF. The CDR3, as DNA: TGTGCCAGCAGTGAAGCGACAGGGCCCTATGGCTACACCTTC.

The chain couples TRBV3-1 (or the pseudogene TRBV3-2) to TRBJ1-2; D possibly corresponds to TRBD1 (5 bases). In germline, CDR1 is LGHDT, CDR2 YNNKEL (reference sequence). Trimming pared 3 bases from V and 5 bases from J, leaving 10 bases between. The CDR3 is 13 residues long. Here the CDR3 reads CASSHREGYGYTF. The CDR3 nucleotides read TGTGCCAGCAGCCACAGGGAGGGGTATGGCTACACCTTC.

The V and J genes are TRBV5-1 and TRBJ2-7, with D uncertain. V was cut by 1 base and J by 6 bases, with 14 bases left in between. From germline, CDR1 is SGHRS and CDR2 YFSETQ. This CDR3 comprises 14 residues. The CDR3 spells CASSLRPGVSEQYF. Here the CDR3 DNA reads TGCGCCAGCAGCTTGCGCCCTGGAGTAAGCGAGCAGTACTTC.

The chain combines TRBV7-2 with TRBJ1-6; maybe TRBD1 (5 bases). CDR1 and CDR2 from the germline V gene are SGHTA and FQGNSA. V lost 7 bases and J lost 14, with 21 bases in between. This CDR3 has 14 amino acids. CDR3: CASTPGQPNWALHF. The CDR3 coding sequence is TGTGCCAGCACCCCAGGGCAGCCTAATTGGGCCCTCCACTTT.

CDR3 DNA: TGTGCCAGCAGCGCATTCGGTGCGGAAAAACTGTTTTTT. Protein: CASSAFGAEKLFF. The chain carries TRBV21-1 and TRBJ1-4. TRBV21-1 is shown as a pseudogene. This CDR3 region has 13 residues.

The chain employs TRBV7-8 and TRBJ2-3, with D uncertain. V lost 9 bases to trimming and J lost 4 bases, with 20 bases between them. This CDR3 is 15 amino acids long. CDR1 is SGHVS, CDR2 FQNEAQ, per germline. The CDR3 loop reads CASTGEGLSSDTQYF. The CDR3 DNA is TGTGCCAGTACCGGTGAAGGGTTGAGTTCAGATACGCAGTATTTT. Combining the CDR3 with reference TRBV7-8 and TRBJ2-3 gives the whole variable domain GAGVSQSPRYKVAKRGQDVALRCDPISGHVSLFWYQQALGQGPEFLTYFQNEAQLDKSGLPSDRFFAERPEGSVSTLKIQRTQQEDSAVYLCASTGEGLSSDTQYFGPGTRLTVL.

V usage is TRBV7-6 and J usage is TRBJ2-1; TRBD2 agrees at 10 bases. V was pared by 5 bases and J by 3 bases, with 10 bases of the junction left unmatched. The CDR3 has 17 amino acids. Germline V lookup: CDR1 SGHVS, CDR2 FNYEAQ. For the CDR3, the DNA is TGTGCCAGCAGCCGGCGGCCCTCTAGCGGGAGCTACAATGAGCAGTTCTTC. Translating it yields CASSRRPSSGSYNEQFF. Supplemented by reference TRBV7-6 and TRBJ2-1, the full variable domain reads GAGVSQSPRYKVTKRGQDVALRCDPISGHVSLYWYRQALGQGPEFLTYFNYEAQQDKSGLPNDRFSAERPEGSISTLTIQRTEQRDSAMYRCASSRRPSSGSYNEQFFGPGTRLTVL.